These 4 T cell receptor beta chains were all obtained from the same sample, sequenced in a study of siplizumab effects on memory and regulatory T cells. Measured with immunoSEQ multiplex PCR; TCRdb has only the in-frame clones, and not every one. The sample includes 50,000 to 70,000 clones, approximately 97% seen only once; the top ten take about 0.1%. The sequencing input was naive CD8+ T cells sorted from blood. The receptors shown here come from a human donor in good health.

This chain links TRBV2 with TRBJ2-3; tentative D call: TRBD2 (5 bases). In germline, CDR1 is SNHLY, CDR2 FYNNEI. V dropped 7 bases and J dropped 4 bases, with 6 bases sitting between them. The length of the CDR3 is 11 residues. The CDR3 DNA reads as TGTGCCAGCATTAGCGCAGATACGCAGTATTTT. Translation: CASISADTQYF.

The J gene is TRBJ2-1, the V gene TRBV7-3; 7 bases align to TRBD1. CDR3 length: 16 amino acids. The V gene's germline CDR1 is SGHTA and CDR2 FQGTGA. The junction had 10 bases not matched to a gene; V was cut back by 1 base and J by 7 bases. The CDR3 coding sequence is TGTGCCAGCAGCTTAAGTTTTGGGGGACAGCTTAATGAGCAGTTCTTC. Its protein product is CASSLSFGGQLNEQFF.

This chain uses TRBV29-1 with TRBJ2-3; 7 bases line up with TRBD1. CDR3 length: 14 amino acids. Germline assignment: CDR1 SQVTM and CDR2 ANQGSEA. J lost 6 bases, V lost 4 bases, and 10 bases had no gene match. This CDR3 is CSVVPLRQGDTQYF. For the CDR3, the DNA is TGCAGCGTTGTCCCACTTCGACAGGGCGATACGCAGTATTTT.

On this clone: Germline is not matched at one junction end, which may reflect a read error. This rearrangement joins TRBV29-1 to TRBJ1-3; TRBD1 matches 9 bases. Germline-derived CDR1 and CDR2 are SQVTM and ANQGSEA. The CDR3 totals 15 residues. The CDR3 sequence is CSVEGGTGNGNTIYF. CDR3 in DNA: TGCAGCGTCGAAGGCGGGACAGGGAACGGAAACACCATATATTTT.